The rows below give T cell receptor beta chains drawn from one sample of a study of Ad26.COV2.S vaccination and SARS-CoV-2 variants. The assay was immunoSEQ multiplex PCR, and TCRdb's table has in-frame clones only and misses some. Of 350,000 to 450,000 clones listed, approximately 90% are singletons. The starting material was peripheral blood, obtained after recovery from COVID-19. These TCRs come from a human donor who had recovered from COVID-19. Each CDR3 is given with its conserved first and last residue. Each record gives: CDR3 length, V gene, clone size, D gene, J gene, CDR3 DNA, CDR3 protein. The D gene is left open where the match is weak. For some rows the clone size is stated as once, few or many, or as a class when expanded; others skip it.

length: 14
V: TRBV6-6
size: NA
D: NA
J: TRBJ2-7
DNA: TGTGCCAGCAGTTACTCTTTTGGTGGCCACGAGCAGTACTTC
CDR3: CASSYSFGGHEQYF

length: 15
V: TRBV5-1
size: NA
D: NA
J: TRBJ1-1
DNA: TGCGCCAGCAGCTTGGGGACAGCCCTGAACACTGAAGCTTTCTTT
CDR3: CASSLGTALNTEAFF

length: 16
V: TRBV4-1
size: NA
D: NA
J: TRBJ1-1
DNA: TGCGCCAGCAGCCAAGTCGAGTTAATTGGGAACACTGAAGCTTTCTTT
CDR3: CASSQVELIGNTEAFF

length: 17
V: TRBV19
size: NA
D: NA
J: TRBJ1-5
DNA: TGTGCCAGTAGCAGGAGGGGTAATGGTTACGGCAATCAGCCCCAGCATTTT
CDR3: CASSRRGNGYGNQPQHF

length: 16
V: TRBV9
size: NA
D: TRBD2
J: TRBJ2-1
DNA: TGTGCCAGCAGCGCCGGGACTAGCGGGCGGTACAATGAGCAGTTCTTC
CDR3: CASSAGTSGRYNEQFF

length: 13
V: TRBV12-3/TRBV12-4
size: NA
D: NA
J: TRBJ1-1
DNA: TGTGCCAGCAGTTTGCGGGTGGGGGCTGAAGCTTTCTTT
CDR3: CASSLRVGAEAFF

length: 14
V: TRBV5-1
size: once
D: TRBD1
J: TRBJ1-1
DNA: TGCGCCAGCAGCTGGGGACAGGGCCACACTGAAGCTTTCTTT
CDR3: CASSWGQGHTEAFF

length: 13
V: TRBV2
size: NA
D: NA
J: TRBJ2-7
DNA: TGTGCCAGCACGGCGGAGGCCCGCTACGAGCAGTACTTC
CDR3: CASTAEARYEQYF

length: 16
V: TRBV2
size: NA
D: TRBD1
J: TRBJ2-7
DNA: TGTGCCAGCAGCACACTAGGGACAGGGAGGGCCTACGAGCAGTACTTC
CDR3: CASSTLGTGRAYEQYF

length: 17
V: TRBV7-6
size: NA
D: TRBD1
J: TRBJ1-1
DNA: TGTGCCAGCAGCTCGGACGACAGGGACCCTGGGAACACTGAAGCTTTCTTT
CDR3: CASSSDDRDPGNTEAFF

length: 16
V: TRBV7-9
size: NA
D: TRBD1
J: TRBJ2-3
DNA: TGTGCCAGCAGCCGGGGACAGGGAGGGAGGACAGATACGCAGTATTTT
CDR3: CASSRGQGGRTDTQYF

length: 14
V: TRBV5-1
size: NA
D: NA
J: TRBJ1-2
DNA: TGCGCCAGCAGCCCTGGACAGATCGTCTATGGCTACACCTTC
CDR3: CASSPGQIVYGYTF

length: 13
V: TRBV12-3/TRBV12-4
size: NA
D: NA
J: TRBJ2-1
DNA: TGTGCCAGCAGTCAACGACAGGACCGAAGGCAGTTCTTC
CDR3: CASSQRQDRRQFF

length: 15
V: TRBV4-3
size: NA
D: TRBD1
J: TRBJ1-4
DNA: TGCGCCAGCAGCCAAGATGCAGGGGGGGGTGAAAAACTGTTTTTT
CDR3: CASSQDAGGGEKLFF

length: 13
V: TRBV27
size: once
D: NA
J: TRBJ2-2
DNA: TGTGCCAGCAGTTTTATTTTGGCCGGGGAGCTGTTTTTT
CDR3: CASSFILAGELFF

length: 14
V: TRBV19
size: NA
D: NA
J: TRBJ2-3
DNA: TGTGCCAGTAGCCCCGTATTTATCACAGATACGCAGTATTTT
CDR3: CASSPVFITDTQYF

length: 16
V: TRBV2
size: NA
D: TRBD2
J: TRBJ2-2
DNA: TGTGCCAGCAGCGTTCGGGCTAGCGGGTCGACCGGGGAGCTGTTTTTT
CDR3: CASSVRASGSTGELFF

length: 14
V: TRBV5-1
size: NA
D: NA
J: TRBJ1-1
DNA: TGCGCCAGCAGCCTGACTATTTTGAACACTGAAGCTTTCTTT
CDR3: CASSLTILNTEAFF

length: 11
V: TRBV20-1
size: NA
D: NA
J: TRBJ1-1
DNA: TGCAGTGCTAGACGTGGGAATGAAGCTTTCTTT
CDR3: CSARRGNEAFF

length: 16
V: TRBV5-1
size: NA
D: TRBD2
J: TRBJ2-7
DNA: TGCGCCAGCAGCTCCGCAGGAGTAGCGGGGGCCTACGAGCAGTACTTC
CDR3: CASSSAGVAGAYEQYF

length: 16
V: TRBV10-1
size: NA
D: TRBD2
J: TRBJ2-1
DNA: TGCGCCAGCAGTAAAAGGACTAGCGGGACTTACAATGAGCAGTTCTTC
CDR3: CASSKRTSGTYNEQFF

length: 12
V: TRBV29-1
size: NA
D: NA
J: TRBJ1-2
DNA: TGCAGCGTGAGCGGGACGGGCTATGGCTACACCTTC
CDR3: CSVSGTGYGYTF

length: 13
V: TRBV10-3
size: NA
D: NA
J: TRBJ2-3
DNA: TGTGCCATCAGTGACAGGGGATCAGATACGCAGTATTTT
CDR3: CAISDRGSDTQYF

length: 21
V: TRBV6-2/TRBV6-3
size: NA
D: TRBD2
J: TRBJ2-2
DNA: TGTGCCAGCAGCCCGGCCTTGATAGCGGGGGGCCCCAATGTCTTCATCGGGGAGCTGTTTTTT
CDR3: CASSPALIAGGPNVFIGELFF

length: 13
V: TRBV2
size: NA
D: TRBD2
J: TRBJ2-1
DNA: TGTGCCAGCAGTGAGGGACTAGCGATTGAGCAGTTCTTC
CDR3: CASSEGLAIEQFF

length: 13
V: TRBV6-2/TRBV6-3
size: NA
D: NA
J: TRBJ2-7
DNA: TGTGCCAGCAGTTACTCGAACCCCTACGAGCAGTACTTC
CDR3: CASSYSNPYEQYF

length: 12
V: TRBV25-1
size: NA
D: TRBD2
J: TRBJ2-7
DNA: TGTGCCAGCAGGTCCAGGGAGGGAGAGCAGTACTTC
CDR3: CASRSREGEQYF

length: 15
V: TRBV5-1
size: NA
D: NA
J: TRBJ1-4
DNA: TGCGCCAGCAGCTTGGCCACGGGGGCTGGCGAAAAACTGTTTTTT
CDR3: CASSLATGAGEKLFF

length: 16
V: TRBV27
size: NA
D: NA
J: TRBJ1-6
DNA: TGTGCCAGCAGGCTTGTCCAAGGGGGGTCGAATTCACCCCTCCACTTT
CDR3: CASRLVQGGSNSPLHF

length: 14
V: TRBV7-9
size: NA
D: TRBD1
J: TRBJ2-3
DNA: TGTGCCAGCAGCCCACAGGGGGCTGGAGATACGCAGTATTTT
CDR3: CASSPQGAGDTQYF

length: 16
V: TRBV2
size: NA
D: NA
J: TRBJ1-1
DNA: TGTGCCAGCAGTCTCAAATCGGACCTGGTTGAGACTGAAGCTTTCTTT
CDR3: CASSLKSDLVETEAFF

length: 16
V: TRBV5-4
size: NA
D: NA
J: TRBJ1-1
DNA: TGTGCCAGCAGCTTGGACCCCGGATTCTCGGACACTGAAGCTTTCTTT
CDR3: CASSLDPGFSDTEAFF

length: 15
V: TRBV10-3
size: NA
D: TRBD1
J: TRBJ1-1
DNA: TGTGCCATCAGTGAATCCGGACAGGGAGGGCCGCGAGCTTTCTTT
CDR3: CAISESGQGGPRAFF

length: 18
V: TRBV9
size: NA
D: NA
J: TRBJ2-7
DNA: TGTGCCAGCAGCCCGCACGGTGGCTGGAAAGCAATCTCCTACGAGCAGTACTTC
CDR3: CASSPHGGWKAISYEQYF

length: 16
V: TRBV5-6
size: once
D: TRBD2
J: TRBJ2-2
DNA: TGTGCCAGCAGCTTGCTCAGCGGGGGCCGTACCGGGGAGCTGTTTTTT
CDR3: CASSLLSGGRTGELFF

length: 14
V: TRBV10-1
size: NA
D: TRBD1
J: TRBJ2-2
DNA: TGCGCCAGCAGTAGGGACAGACACACCGGGGAGCTGTTTTTT
CDR3: CASSRDRHTGELFF

length: 17
V: TRBV7-6
size: NA
D: TRBD2
J: TRBJ2-2
DNA: TGTGCCAGCAGCCCATTGACTAGCGGGGGGAACACCGGGGAGCTGTTTTTT
CDR3: CASSPLTSGGNTGELFF

length: 15
V: TRBV6-5
size: NA
D: NA
J: TRBJ2-7
DNA: TGTGCCAGCAGTTACGGGGGGAGCGGCTCCTACGAGCAGTACTTC
CDR3: CASSYGGSGSYEQYF

length: 14
V: TRBV5-1
size: NA
D: NA
J: TRBJ1-1
DNA: TGCGCCAGCAGCTCCGGGACGGTGAGCACTGAAGCTTTCTTT
CDR3: CASSSGTVSTEAFF

length: 11
V: TRBV10-2
size: NA
D: NA
J: TRBJ2-1
DNA: TGCGCCAGCACTAGGGGCAATGAGCAGTTCTTC
CDR3: CASTRGNEQFF